These 28 T cell receptor beta chains share one sample of origin, sequenced in a study of T cells in Graves' hyperthyroidism and ophthalmopathy. TCR beta CDR3 sequences were amplified from RNA transcripts. During a first-round RT-PCR of the TCR CDR3, the HTBI primer set was used. TCRdb analysed the multiplex PCR reads with MiXCR anew, one entry per CDR3 protein. The table lists some 490,000 distinct CDR3 sequences, 15% to 20% of them singletons. The sequenced sample consisted of blood. These receptors were collected from a woman aged 25 to 39 with Graves' ophthalmopathy.

Many counts were recorded for this clonotype. The chain combines TRBV7-2 with TRBJ2-3; D gene ambiguous. V gave up 4 bases and J gave up 2 bases, with 13 bases separating them. Germline CDR1 is SGHTA and CDR2 is FQGNSA. This CDR3 is 15 amino acids long. The CDR3 loop is CASSSAWRNTDTQYF. The CDR3 DNA reads TGTGCCAGCAGCTCTGCCTGGCGCAACACAGATACGCAGTATTTT.

In its sample, this clonotype was seen many times. The chain is built from TRBV20-1 and TRBJ2-3; D remains unclear. Per the germline V gene, CDR1 is DFQATT and CDR2 is SNEGSKA (reference sequence). This CDR3 has 15 residues. Trimming took 0 bases from V and 0 from J, leaving 10 bases between them. The CDR3 coding sequence is TGCAGTGCTAGAGACCTACTACTAAGCACAGATACGCAGTATTTT. Translation gives CSARDLLLSTDTQYF.

The V call is TRBV7-3, the J call TRBJ2-2; maybe TRBD1 (5 bases). V lost 5 bases to trimming and J lost 4 bases, with 17 bases between them. The germline V gene encodes CDR1 SGHTA and CDR2 FQGTGA. The CDR3 totals 16 residues. The CDR3 sequence: CASSPRVQAPTGELFF. The CDR3 region has the DNA TGTGCCAGCAGCCCCAGGGTTCAAGCCCCCACCGGGGAGCTGTTTTTT.

This clonotype appeared many times. The J gene is TRBJ2-5, the V gene TRBV7-2; D is perhaps TRBD2 (7 bases). Germline assignment: CDR1 SGHTA and CDR2 FQGNSA. V lost 3 bases, J lost 4 bases, and 12 bases lay in between. There are 14 residues in the CDR3. CDR3 sequence (DNA): TGTGCCAGCAGCTTTCAGGGAGGGGGAGAGACCCAGTACTTC. Translating gives CASSFQGGGETQYF.

This clonotype was recorded a few times. This chain links TRBV6-1 with TRBJ1-2; TRBD1 aligns across 11 bases. Germline assignment: CDR1 MNHNS and CDR2 SASEGT. J was trimmed by 1 base and V by 9 bases; bases with no gene match: 7. The CDR3 has 15 residues. In DNA, the CDR3 is TGTGCCAGTAACCGGGACAGGGGGTTTAACTATGGCTACACCTTC. Its protein product is CASNRDRGFNYGYTF.

This clonotype was recorded a few times. The chain is built from TRBV6-2 or TRBV6-3 and TRBJ1-1; 9 bases are shared with TRBD1. CDR1 is MNHEY, CDR2 SVGEGT, per germline. V was pared by 5 bases and J by 5 bases, with 12 bases of the junction left unmatched. This CDR3 spans 16 amino acids. For the CDR3, the DNA is TGTGCCAGCAGTCAGACAGGGGGACTTTCTGGGACTGAAGCTTTCTTT. As protein: CASSQTGGLSGTEAFF.

The table lists this clonotype with a few counts. The rearrangement links TRBV20-1 to TRBJ2-1; TRBD2 aligns across 9 bases. With V trimmed by 6 bases and J by 7 bases, 10 bases remained unmatched. Germline V gives CDR1 DFQATT, CDR2 SNEGSKA (reference sequence). The CDR3 runs to 14 residues. In DNA, the CDR3 is TGCAGTGCCGCCAGGCGGGAGGGCGGGAATGAGCAGTTCTTC. It specifies CSAARREGGNEQFF.

The chain joins TRBV20-1 to TRBJ2-5; D is unresolved. This CDR3 has 15 amino acids. V was pared by 3 bases and J by 2 bases, with 16 bases between. Germline assignment: CDR1 DFQATT and CDR2 SNEGSKA (reference sequence). CDR3: CSARKAATPQETQYF. The DNA of the CDR3 is TGCAGTGCTAGGAAGGCGGCAACTCCTCAAGAGACCCAGTACTTC.

A note on this clonotype: The germline gene is not matched at one end of the junction; a read error may be the cause. The genes are TRBV5-1 and TRBJ2-1; D possibly uses TRBD1 or TRBD2 (6 bases each). This CDR3 is 15 amino acids long. Germline CDR1 reads SGHRS; CDR2 reads YFSETQ. In DNA, the CDR3 is TGCGCCAACAGCTGGGGGGCTTCGAAGCCGAATGAGCAGTTCTTC. Encoded protein: CANSWGASKPNEQFF. Full variable domain (rest looked up from reference TRBV5-1 and TRBJ2-1): KAGVTQTPRYLIKTRGQQVTLSCSPISGHRSVSWYQQTPGQGLQFLFEYFSETQRNKGNFPGRFSGRQFSNSRSEMNVSTLELGDSALYLCANSWGASKPNEQFFGPGTRLTVL.

This clonotype was detected ten times or more. This sequence joins TRBV12-3 or TRBV12-4 and TRBJ2-3; D may be TRBD2 (6 bases). V lost 1 base and J 8 bases, leaving 13 bases between the germline ends. The CDR3 has 14 amino acids. The CDR3 bases are TGTGCCAGCAGTTTAGTTGCAGTGGGGGGTACGCAGTATTTT. This sequence encodes CASSLVAVGGTQYF.

For this clonotype: A junction end diverges from the germline sequence, so it may reflect a read error. The chain has TRBV12-3 or TRBV12-4 and TRBJ1-5; 12 positions match TRBD1. The CDR3 totals 15 residues. CDR3 DNA: TGTGCCAGCGGTTCGGGACAGGGGGCATCTCAGCCTCAGCATTTT. This sequence encodes CASGSGQGASQPQHF.

This clonotype was counted at least ten times. The chain employs TRBV3-1 and TRBJ1-5; D uncertain. V lost 0 bases to trimming and J lost 9 bases, with 9 bases between them. This CDR3 is built from 13 residues. The germline gives CDR1 LGHDT, CDR2 YNNKEL (reference sequence). In DNA, the CDR3 is TGTGCCAGCAGCCAAGAGTCTCGGGGGCCCCAGCATTTT. Translated: CASSQESRGPQHF.

There are a few counts of this clonotype. One end of the junction varies from germline; a read error may be responsible. The chain employs TRBV20-1 and TRBJ2-7; D not resolved. Germline loops: CDR1 DFQATT, CDR2 SNEGSKA (reference sequence). This CDR3 is 12 amino acids long. CDR3 DNA: TGCAGTGCTAGACGAATCTCCTCCGAGCAGTACTTC. Protein: CSARRISSEQYF.

In this sample, this clonotype turned up a few times. The chain's CDR3 is CASSQELAGGPSGELFF. The CDR3 DNA follows: TGTGCCAGCAGCCAAGAACTAGCGGGAGGGCCTTCCGGGGAGCTGTTTTTT. The genes are TRBV4-2 and TRBJ2-2; 13 bases match TRBD2. J lost 6 bases, V lost 0 bases, and 4 bases had no gene match. This CDR3 comprises 17 residues. From germline, CDR1 is LGHNA and CDR2 YNFKEQ.

This clonotype was counted many times. The rearrangement links TRBV12-3 or TRBV12-4 to TRBJ2-3; 11 bases line up with TRBD2. The CDR3 totals 16 residues. V dropped 8 bases and J dropped 3; count of bases not matched to a gene: 10. CDR3 sequence: CASAPLSGRATDTQYF. CDR3 coding DNA: TGTGCCAGCGCCCCCCTTAGCGGGAGGGCGACAGATACGCAGTATTTT.

The chain recombines TRBV7-9 with TRBJ2-5; maybe TRBD1 (6 bases). V lost 1 base, J lost 3 bases, and 12 bases lay in between. Germline CDR1 and CDR2: SEHNR and FQNEAQ (reference sequence). The CDR3 sequence is 15 residues long. CDR3 loop: CASSLGLGQKETQYF. The CDR3 bases are TGTGCCAGCAGCTTAGGACTGGGACAAAAAGAGACCCAGTACTTC.

In this sample, this clonotype turned up many times. The V call is TRBV7-2, the J call TRBJ2-5; no reliable D call. Per the germline V gene, CDR1 is SGHTA and CDR2 is FQGNSA. CDR3 length equals 15 residues. V shed 3 bases and J shed 4 bases, with 15 bases lying between them. This chain's CDR3 is CASSFQDGAVETQYF. The CDR3, as DNA: TGTGCCAGCAGCTTCCAGGACGGCGCAGTAGAGACCCAGTACTTC.

This clonotype was found many times. The rearrangement joins TRBV30 to TRBJ1-1; D is ambiguous. V was clipped by 0 bases and J by 4 bases, with 3 bases between them. Germline V gene lookup returns CDR1 GTSNPN and CDR2 SVGIG (reference sequence). This CDR3 is 11 amino acids long. CDR3 sequence (DNA): TGTGCCTGGAGTGTGGGCACTGAAGCTTTCTTT. It specifies CAWSVGTEAFF.

The chain has TRBV29-1 and TRBJ1-2; D possibly corresponds to TRBD1 (5 bases). Trimming left V 5 bases short and J 7 bases short, with 11 bases between. The germline gives CDR1 SQVTM, CDR2 ANQGSEA. The CDR3 covers 11 residues. In DNA, the CDR3 is TGCAGCGTTAAAGGGGCGCTTGGCTACACCTTC. This translates into CSVKGALGYTF.

This clonotype was seen more than once but under ten times. The chain employs TRBV4-3 and TRBJ1-1; no definite D call. This CDR3 has 15 residues. Germline CDR1 and CDR2: LGHNA and YSLEER. V was trimmed by 0 bases and J by 1 base, leaving 9 bases between them. CDR3 DNA: TGCGCCAGCAGCCAAGATGTAGGTGCGAACACTGAAGCTTTCTTT. Its translation is CASSQDVGANTEAFF.

This clonotype was picked up a small number of times. The rearrangement links TRBV10-3 to TRBJ1-5; D gene unclear. Trimming left V 6 bases short and J 3 bases short, with 12 bases between. Germline lookup yields CDR1 ENHRY and CDR2 SYGVKD. CDR3 length: 14 amino acids. The CDR3 DNA follows: TGTGCCATCAGCCGAGATGAGCTCAATCAGCCCCAGCATTTT. It codes for CAISRDELNQPQHF.

This chain uses TRBV14 with TRBJ2-2; D remains unclear. Germline CDR1 SGHDN, CDR2 FVKESK. The CDR3 length is 15 residues. V shed 1 base and J shed 2 bases, with 8 bases lying between them. CDR3 amino acids: CASSQVPENTGELFF. The CDR3 DNA reads as TGTGCCAGCAGCCAAGTTCCGGAAAACACCGGGGAGCTGTTTTTT.

This chain connects TRBV27 to TRBJ2-1; no definite D call. V lost 8 bases, J lost 8 bases, and 7 bases lay in between. Germline loops: CDR1 MNHEY, CDR2 SMNVEV (reference sequence). The CDR3 covers 10 residues. As DNA, the CDR3 is TGTGCCAGCGGTTCCTATGAGCAGTTCTTC. This encodes CASGSYEQFF.

This clonotype was seen repeatedly, ten times or more. The V and J genes are TRBV7-2 and TRBJ2-5; a possible D gene is TRBD2 (6 bases). This CDR3 contains 13 residues. Between the trimmed V and J ends, which lost 8 bases and 14 bases, there was a span of 24 bases. The V gene's germline CDR1 is SGHTA and CDR2 FQGNSA. As DNA, the CDR3 is TGTGCCAGCGGCACCCGACTAGATCAATTTGTATACTTC. Translation gives CASGTRLDQFVYF.

This clonotype has a handful of counts. CDR3: CASSFLQGIQDEQYF. The CDR3 DNA follows: TGTGCCAGCAGTTTTTTACAGGGGATCCAGGACGAGCAGTACTTC. The rearrangement joins TRBV28 to TRBJ2-7, with TRBD1 matching over 7 bases. This CDR3 contains 15 residues. Germline V gives CDR1 MDHEN, CDR2 SYDVKM. Unmatched junction bases numbered 10, after V lost 3 bases and J lost 5 bases. Full variable domain (outside the CDR3, taken from reference TRBV28 and TRBJ2-7): DVKVTQSSRYLVKRTGEKVFLECVQDMDHENMFWYRQDPGLGLRLIYFSYDVKMKEKGDIPEGYSVSREKKERFSLILESASTNQTSMYLCASSFLQGIQDEQYFGPGTRLTVT.

The chain is built from TRBV7-3 and TRBJ2-6, with unresolved D. V was pared by 5 bases and J by 1 base, with 9 bases between. CDR3 length equals 15 residues. The germline V gene has CDR1 SGHTA and CDR2 FQGTGA. CDR3 protein: CASSHMRSGANVLTF. DNA of the CDR3: TGTGCCAGCAGCCATATGAGGTCTGGGGCCAACGTCCTGACTTTC.

This clonotype was observed a handful of times. This rearrangement joins TRBV15 to TRBJ1-5; D ambiguous. The V gene lost 1 base and the J gene lost 2 bases, with 12 bases spanning the gap. Per the germline V gene, CDR1 is LNHNV and CDR2 is YYDKDF (reference sequence). The CDR3 has 16 residues. The CDR3 DNA sequence: TGTGCCACCAGCAGAGGCCTCGGAGCTGGCAATCAGCCCCAGCATTTT. This translates into CATSRGLGAGNQPQHF.

This chain uses TRBV11-2 with TRBJ2-1, with a tentative D call TRBD2 (6 bases). CDR1 and CDR2 from the germline V gene are SGHAT and FQNNGV. This CDR3 has 17 amino acids. Deletions cut 5 bases from V and 5 bases from J, with 22 bases between. Here the CDR3 reads CASSQALGGFFNNEQFF. CDR3 DNA: TGTGCCAGCAGCCAAGCCCTGGGAGGATTTTTTAACAATGAGCAGTTCTTC.